The clone carrying this T cell receptor beta chain was detected a few times. Its antigen remains unknown. This may be a read error, as it is one base from a much larger clone. 5'RACE with constant-segment primers yielded barcoded, UMI-tagged TCR alpha and TCR beta cDNA libraries. TCRdb reprocessed the 5' RACE reads via MiXCR and lists one record per CDR3 protein. The repertoire holds 540,000 or so distinct CDR3 sequences, with 20% as singletons. The source of the sample is a study of T-cell memory formation after mild COVID-19. Study background: TCR clusters were mostly confined to one donor each. Findings of the study overall: A balance of CD4 and CD8 characterized clones contracting day 15 to 85, whereas later expanders leaned CD4+. Some responding clones appeared in pre-infection memory, suggesting cross-reactive memory joined.

This CDR3 has 13 residues. CDR1 and CDR2 from the germline V gene are MNHEY and SVGAGI. Trimming took 3 bases from V and 2 from J, leaving 7 bases between them. V usage is TRBV6-5 and J usage is TRBJ1-1; D unclear. The sample consisted of PBMCs or a T cell subset sorted from them (not recorded which). The sequence was obtained from an adult woman who had mild COVID-19 (a few samples of this study predate the infection). Cell type and time point are not known. CDR3 protein: CASSYDGNTEAFF. CDR3 coding DNA: TGTGCCAGCAGTTATGACGGTAACACTGAAGCTTTCTTT.